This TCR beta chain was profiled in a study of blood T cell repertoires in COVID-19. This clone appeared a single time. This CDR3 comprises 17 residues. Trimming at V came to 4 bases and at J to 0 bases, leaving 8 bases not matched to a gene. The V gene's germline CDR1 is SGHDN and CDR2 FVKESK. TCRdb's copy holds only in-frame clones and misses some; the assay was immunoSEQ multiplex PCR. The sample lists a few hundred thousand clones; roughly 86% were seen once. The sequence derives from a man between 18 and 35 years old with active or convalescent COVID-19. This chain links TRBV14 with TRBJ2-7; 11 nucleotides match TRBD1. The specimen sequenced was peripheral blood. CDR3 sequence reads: CASSRKLGQGVSYEQYF. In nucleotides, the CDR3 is TGTGCCAGCAGCCGGAAACTGGGACAGGGGGTCTCCTACGAGCAGTACTTC.